This T cell receptor beta chain is drawn from a study of OX40 agonist ivuxolimab in advanced cancers. Repertoires were generated with immunoSEQ multiplex PCR, while TCRdb's copy carries only in-frame clones and drops some. The repertoire holds some 54,000 clones, 77% seen once, with roughly 6.3% in the top ten. V trimming: 7 bases; J trimming: 5 bases; junction bases outside the gene matches: 9. There are 14 residues in the CDR3. Germline CDR1 is LNHDA and CDR2 is SQIVND (reference sequence). This clone has just a few counts. Specimen: CD4+ or CD8+ T cells sorted from blood, collected in a trial of the OX40 agonist ivuxolimab. The chain has TRBV19 and TRBJ1-1; TRBD1 matches at 8 bases. The sequence derives from an adult with an advanced solid tumor such as melanoma, head and neck, liver or kidney cancer. The CDR3 nucleotides are TGTGCCAGTATCCGGACAGGGCGAGAAACTGAAGCTTTCTTT. This sequence encodes CASIRTGRETEAFF.